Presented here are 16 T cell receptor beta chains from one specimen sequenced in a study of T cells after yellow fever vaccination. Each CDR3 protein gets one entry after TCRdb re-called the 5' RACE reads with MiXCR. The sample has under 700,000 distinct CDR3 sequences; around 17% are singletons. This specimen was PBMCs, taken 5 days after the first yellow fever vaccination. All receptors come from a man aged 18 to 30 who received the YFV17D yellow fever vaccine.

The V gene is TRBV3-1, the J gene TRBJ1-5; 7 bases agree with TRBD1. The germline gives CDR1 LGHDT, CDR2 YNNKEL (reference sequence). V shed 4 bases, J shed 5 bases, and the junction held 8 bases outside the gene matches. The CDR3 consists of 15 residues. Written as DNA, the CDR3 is TGTGCCAGCAGCCCGAACCCTACAGGGGATCAGCCCCAGCATTTT. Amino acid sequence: CASSPNPTGDQPQHF.

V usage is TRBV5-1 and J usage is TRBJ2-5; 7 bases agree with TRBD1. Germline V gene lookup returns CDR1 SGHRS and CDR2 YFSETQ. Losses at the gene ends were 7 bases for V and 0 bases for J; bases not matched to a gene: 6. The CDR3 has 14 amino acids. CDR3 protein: CASGLRGNQETQYF. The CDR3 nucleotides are TGCGCCAGCGGCCTCAGGGGGAACCAAGAGACCCAGTACTTC.

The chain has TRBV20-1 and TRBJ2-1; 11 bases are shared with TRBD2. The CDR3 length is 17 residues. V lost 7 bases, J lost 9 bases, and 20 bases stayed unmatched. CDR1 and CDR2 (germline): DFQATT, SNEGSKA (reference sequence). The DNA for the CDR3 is TGCAGTGAACTCGATGATCTTAGCGGGGGGGCCTTTGGTGAGCAGTTCTTC. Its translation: CSELDDLSGGAFGEQFF.

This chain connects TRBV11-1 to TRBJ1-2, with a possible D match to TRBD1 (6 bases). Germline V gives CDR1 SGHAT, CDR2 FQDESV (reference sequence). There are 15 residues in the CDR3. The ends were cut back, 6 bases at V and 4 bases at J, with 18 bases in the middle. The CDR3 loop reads CASREHLTGPYGYTF. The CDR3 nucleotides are TGTGCCAGCAGGGAGCACCTGACAGGACCCTATGGCTACACCTTC.

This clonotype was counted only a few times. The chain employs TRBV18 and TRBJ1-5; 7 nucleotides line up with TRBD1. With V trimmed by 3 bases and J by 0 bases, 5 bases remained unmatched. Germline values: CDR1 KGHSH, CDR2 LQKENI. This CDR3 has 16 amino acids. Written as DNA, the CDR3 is TGTGCCAGCTCACCGGGACAGATTTATAGCAATCAGCCCCAGCATTTT. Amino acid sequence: CASSPGQIYSNQPQHF. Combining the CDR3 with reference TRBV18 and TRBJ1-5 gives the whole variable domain NAGVMQNPRHLVRRRGQEARLRCSPMKGHSHVYWYRQLPEEGLKFMVYLQKENIIDESGMPKERFSAEFPKEGPSILRIQQVVRGDSAAYFCASSPGQIYSNQPQHFGDGTRLSIL.

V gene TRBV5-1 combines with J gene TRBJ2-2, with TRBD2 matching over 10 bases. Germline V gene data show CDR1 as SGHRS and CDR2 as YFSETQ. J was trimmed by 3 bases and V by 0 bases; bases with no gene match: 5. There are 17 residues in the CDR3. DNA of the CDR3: TGCGCCAGCAGCTTGGAGCGGGGGGGCCCGGACACCGGGGAGCTGTTTTTT. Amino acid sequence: CASSLERGGPDTGELFF.

The CDR3 region has the DNA TGTGCCACCAGTCGCCGTGGCGGGAATCGTGAAAAGGGCACTGAAGCTTTCTTT. This sequence encodes CATSRRGGNREKGTEAFF. The rearrangement uses TRBV15 and TRBJ1-1; D is unresolved. The length of the CDR3 is 18 residues. Looked up from germline, CDR1 is LNHNV and CDR2 is YYDKDF (reference sequence). Trimming left V 6 bases short and J 4 bases short, with 27 bases between. The whole variable domain, remainder taken from reference TRBV15 and TRBJ1-1, is DAMVIQNPRYQVTQFGKPVTLSCSQTLNHNVMYWYQQKSSQAPKLLFHYYDKDFNNEADTPDNFQSRRPNTSFCFLDIRSPGLGDTAMYLCATSRRGGNREKGTEAFFGQGTRLTVV.

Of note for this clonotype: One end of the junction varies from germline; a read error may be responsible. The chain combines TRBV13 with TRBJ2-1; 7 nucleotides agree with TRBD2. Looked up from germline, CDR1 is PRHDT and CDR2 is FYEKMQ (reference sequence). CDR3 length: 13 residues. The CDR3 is CASSQGLAVRVLF. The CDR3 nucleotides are TGTGCCAGCAGCCAAGGGCTAGCGGTCCGGGTGCTCTTC.

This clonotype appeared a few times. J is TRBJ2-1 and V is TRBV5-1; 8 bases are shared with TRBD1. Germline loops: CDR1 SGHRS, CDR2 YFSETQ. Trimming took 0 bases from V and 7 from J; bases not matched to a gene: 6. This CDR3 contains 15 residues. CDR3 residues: CASSLAPGGSNEQFF. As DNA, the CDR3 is TGCGCCAGCAGCTTGGCTCCAGGGGGCTCGAATGAGCAGTTCTTC.

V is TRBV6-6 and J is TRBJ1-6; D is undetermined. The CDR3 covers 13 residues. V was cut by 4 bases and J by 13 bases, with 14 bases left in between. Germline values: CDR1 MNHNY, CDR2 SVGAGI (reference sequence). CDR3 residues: CASSLGSGHPLHF. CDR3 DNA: TGTGCCAGCAGTTTGGGATCAGGCCACCCCCTCCACTTT.

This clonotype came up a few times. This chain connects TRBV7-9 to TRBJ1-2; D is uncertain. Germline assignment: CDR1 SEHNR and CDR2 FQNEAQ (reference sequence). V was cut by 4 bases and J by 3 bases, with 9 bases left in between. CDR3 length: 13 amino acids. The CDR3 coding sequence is TGTGCCAGCAGCTCGGGCCCTTACTATGGCTACACCTTC. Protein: CASSSGPYYGYTF.

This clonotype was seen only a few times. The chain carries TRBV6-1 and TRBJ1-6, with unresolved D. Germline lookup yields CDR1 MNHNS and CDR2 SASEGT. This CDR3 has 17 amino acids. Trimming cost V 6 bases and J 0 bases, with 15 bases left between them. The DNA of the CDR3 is TGTGCCAGCAGCACACATAGTTCGAGCTCCTATAATTCACCCCTCCACTTT. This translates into CASSTHSSSSYNSPLHF.

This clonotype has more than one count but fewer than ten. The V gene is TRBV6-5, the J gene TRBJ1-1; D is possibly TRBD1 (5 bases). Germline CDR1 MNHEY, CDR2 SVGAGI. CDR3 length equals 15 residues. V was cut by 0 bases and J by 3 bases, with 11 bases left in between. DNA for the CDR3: TGTGCCAGCAGTTACTCGAATTCGGGGGACACTGAAGCTTTCTTT. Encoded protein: CASSYSNSGDTEAFF.

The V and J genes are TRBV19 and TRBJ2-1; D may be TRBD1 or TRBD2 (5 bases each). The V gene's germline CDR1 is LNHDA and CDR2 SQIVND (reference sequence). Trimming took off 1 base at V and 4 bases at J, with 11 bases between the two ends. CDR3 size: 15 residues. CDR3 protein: CASSIGGPSYNEQFF. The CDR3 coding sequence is TGTGCCAGTAGTATAGGGGGACCTTCTTACAATGAGCAGTTCTTC.

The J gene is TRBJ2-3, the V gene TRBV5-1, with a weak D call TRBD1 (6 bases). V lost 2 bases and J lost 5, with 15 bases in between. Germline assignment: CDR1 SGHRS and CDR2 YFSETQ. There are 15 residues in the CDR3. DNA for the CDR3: TGCGCCAGCAGCTTTCAAACGGGGACACGAGATACGCAGTATTTT. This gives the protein CASSFQTGTRDTQYF.

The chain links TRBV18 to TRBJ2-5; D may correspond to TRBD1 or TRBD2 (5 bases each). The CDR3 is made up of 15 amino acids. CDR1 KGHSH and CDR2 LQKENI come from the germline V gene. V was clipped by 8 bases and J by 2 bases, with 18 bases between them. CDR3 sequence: CASQLPPGQQETQYF. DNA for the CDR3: TGTGCCAGCCAGCTCCCCCCGGGGCAGCAAGAGACCCAGTACTTC. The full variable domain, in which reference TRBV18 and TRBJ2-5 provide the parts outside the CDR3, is NAGVMQNPRHLVRRRGQEARLRCSPMKGHSHVYWYRQLPEEGLKFMVYLQKENIIDESGMPKERFSAEFPKEGPSILRIQQVVRGDSAAYFCASQLPPGQQETQYFGPGTRLLVL.